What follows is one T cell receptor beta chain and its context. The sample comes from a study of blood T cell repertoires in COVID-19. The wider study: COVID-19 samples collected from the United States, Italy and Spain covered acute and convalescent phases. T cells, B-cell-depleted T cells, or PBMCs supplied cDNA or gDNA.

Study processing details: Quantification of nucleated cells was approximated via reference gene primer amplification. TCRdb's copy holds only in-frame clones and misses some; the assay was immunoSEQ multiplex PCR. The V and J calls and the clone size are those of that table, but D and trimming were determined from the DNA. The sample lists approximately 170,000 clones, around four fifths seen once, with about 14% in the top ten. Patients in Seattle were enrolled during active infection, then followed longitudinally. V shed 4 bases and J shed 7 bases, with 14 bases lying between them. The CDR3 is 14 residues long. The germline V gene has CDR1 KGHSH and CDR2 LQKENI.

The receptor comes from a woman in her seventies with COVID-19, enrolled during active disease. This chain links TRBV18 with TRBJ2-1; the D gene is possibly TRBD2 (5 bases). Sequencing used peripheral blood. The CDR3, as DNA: TGTGCCAGCTCACGCAACGGGAAACGGAATGAGCAGTTCTTC. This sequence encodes CASSRNGKRNEQFF.